The next 25 T cell receptor beta chains were all read from a single sample in a study of T cell responses to AZD1222 COVID-19 vaccine. The assay was immunoSEQ multiplex PCR, and TCRdb's table has in-frame clones only and misses some. Counted here are about 86,000 clones, around 89% occurring once; the ten biggest clones make up around 10%. The sequencing used peripheral blood, collected 28 days after the second AZD1222 dose. These receptors were collected from an adult who received the AZD1222 COVID-19 vaccine.

The chain joins TRBV29-1 to TRBJ2-3, with 12 bases that match TRBD2. V gave up 4 bases and J gave up 6 bases; unmatched junction bases: 14. This CDR3 comprises 17 residues. The germline CDR1 and CDR2 sequences are SQVTM and ANQGSEA. Here the CDR3 reads CSVVAGAGTSGHDTQYF. CDR3 nucleotides: TGCAGCGTTGTAGCGGGGGCCGGGACTAGCGGGCACGATACGCAGTATTTT.

This clone occurred once. The chain is built from TRBV9 and TRBJ1-2; D might be TRBD1 (6 bases). Germline V gene data show CDR1 as SGDLS and CDR2 as YYNGEE. This CDR3 has 14 amino acids. Between the trimmed V and J ends, which lost 4 bases and 2 bases, there was a span of 12 bases. The CDR3 loop is CASSPQQGNYGYTF. The DNA for the CDR3 is TGTGCCAGCAGCCCCCAACAGGGAAACTATGGCTACACCTTC.

The chain has TRBV27 and TRBJ2-5; D might be TRBD1 or TRBD2, each matching 5 bases. Germline assignment: CDR1 MNHEY and CDR2 SMNVEV (reference sequence). There are 14 residues in the CDR3. Trimming left V 2 bases short and J 5 bases short, with 12 bases between. CDR3 sequence: CASSLRGRGETQYF. DNA for the CDR3: TGTGCCAGCAGTTTACGGGGCCGCGGGGAGACCCAGTACTTC.

The chain has TRBV9 and TRBJ2-2, with TRBD2 identical over 9 bases. The CDR3 loop spans 15 amino acids. V dropped 3 bases and J dropped 8; count of bases not matched to a gene: 8. Germline CDR1 and CDR2: SGDLS and YYNGEE. CDR3 sequence (DNA): TGTGCCAGCAGCGGTAGCGGGAGCTATTCGGGGGAGCTGTTTTTT. Translated, it gives CASSGSGSYSGELFF. The full variable domain, in which reference TRBV9 and TRBJ2-2 provide the parts outside the CDR3, is DSGVTQTPKHLITATGQRVTLRCSPRSGDLSVYWYQQSLDQGLQFLIQYYNGEERAKGNILERFSAQQFPDLHSELNLSSLELGDSALYFCASSGSGSYSGELFFGEGSRLTVL.

The chain is built from TRBV19 and TRBJ1-3; perhaps TRBD1 as D (5 bases). Germline V gene lookup returns CDR1 LNHDA and CDR2 SQIVND (reference sequence). V was pared by 3 bases and J by 0 bases, with 15 bases between. The CDR3 covers 17 residues. Written as DNA, the CDR3 is TGTGCCAGTAGTATCGACCGACGGGGGAACTCTGGAAACACCATATATTTT. Translation: CASSIDRRGNSGNTIYF.

The chain has TRBV6-1 and TRBJ2-5; 7 bases match TRBD2. This CDR3 has 14 amino acids. Germline CDR1 is MNHNS and CDR2 is SASEGT. The V and J ends lost 4 bases and 1 base, in that order; junction bases with no gene match: 3. CDR3 protein: CASSGASGQETQYF. In nucleotides, the CDR3 is TGTGCCAGCAGTGGAGCTAGCGGCCAAGAGACCCAGTACTTC.

The DNA of the CDR3 is TGTGCCAGTAGTATGAGTGGAAATCAGCCCCAGCATTTT. Its protein product is CASSMSGNQPQHF. The rearrangement uses TRBV19 and TRBJ1-5; D unresolved. Between the trimmed V and J ends, which lost 3 bases and 4 bases, there was a span of 7 bases. The CDR3 extends over 13 amino acids. Per the germline V gene, CDR1 is LNHDA and CDR2 is SQIVND (reference sequence).

The chain couples TRBV10-3 to TRBJ2-3; TRBD2 aligns across 12 bases. The CDR3 runs to 15 residues. After removal of 5 bases from V and 2 bases from J, the junction contained 2 bases not matched to a gene. Germline V gene lookup returns CDR1 ENHRY and CDR2 SYGVKD. The CDR3 sequence is CAISTSGGYTDTQYF. DNA for the CDR3: TGTGCCATCAGTACTAGCGGGGGGTACACAGATACGCAGTATTTT.

The V gene is TRBV29-1, the J gene TRBJ1-5, with D perhaps TRBD1 (5 bases). V lost 5 bases and J 6 bases, leaving 32 bases between the germline ends. The CDR3 totals 19 residues. CDR1 is SQVTM and CDR2 is ANQGSEA in the germline V gene. The chain's CDR3 is CSVRRGHGRNPPAGQPQHF. The CDR3 bases are TGCAGCGTTAGGAGGGGTCACGGGCGGAACCCTCCAGCAGGTCAGCCCCAGCATTTT.

The chain couples TRBV5-1 to TRBJ1-1; D gene unclear. The CDR3 sequence is 16 residues long. V was pared by 6 bases and J by 2 bases, with 20 bases between. CDR1 and CDR2 from the germline V gene are SGHRS and YFSETQ. CDR3 bases: TGCGCCAGCACCATCCGCCCCGGGAAAACTAACACTGAAGCTTTCTTT. Translating gives CASTIRPGKTNTEAFF.

Of note for this clone: Other DNA sequences within the sample encode an identical CDR3. This sequence joins TRBV28 and TRBJ2-7, with D possibly matching TRBD1 (5 bases). Trimming pared 4 bases from V and 5 bases from J, leaving 9 bases between. The CDR3 loop spans 12 amino acids. Germline V CDR1 and CDR2: MDHEN, SYDVKM. The CDR3 protein is CASSWGRNEQYF. The CDR3 DNA is TGTGCCAGCAGTTGGGGCCGCAACGAGCAGTACTTC.

This chain links TRBV9 with TRBJ2-1, with TRBD2 matching over 7 bases. The V and J ends lost 0 bases and 4 bases, in that order; junction bases with no gene match: 7. The length of the CDR3 is 16 residues. Germline CDR1 is SGDLS and CDR2 is YYNGEE. CDR3 in amino acids: CASSVGSSGVYNEQFF. The CDR3 DNA is TGTGCCAGCAGCGTAGGGTCCAGCGGGGTTTACAATGAGCAGTTCTTC.

The V and J genes are TRBV6-4 and TRBJ2-3, with 8 bases lining up with TRBD2. V was clipped by 5 bases and J by 3 bases; unmatched bases: 7. CDR3 size: 15 residues. CDR1 and CDR2 (germline): MRHNA, SNTAGT. CDR3 in DNA: TGTGCCAGCAGTCGTGGTAGCGGGACGACAGATACGCAGTATTTT. Translating it yields CASSRGSGTTDTQYF.

The V call is TRBV6-5, the J call TRBJ2-7; D is unclear. V lost 4 bases to trimming and J lost 3 bases, with 13 bases between them. Germline lookup yields CDR1 MNHEY and CDR2 SVGAGI. There are 14 residues in the CDR3. In DNA form, the CDR3 reads TGTGCCAGCAGTTTTTATCCGTCCCGCTACGAGCAGTACTTC. It translates to CASSFYPSRYEQYF.

J is TRBJ1-2 and V is TRBV5-5; 9 nucleotides match TRBD1. The CDR3 runs 16 residues. V trimming: 4 bases; J trimming: 0 bases; junction bases outside the gene matches: 7. Germline V gene lookup returns CDR1 SGHKS and CDR2 YYEKEE (reference sequence). Written as DNA, the CDR3 is TGTGCCAGCAGCGTCTGGGACAGGGAGGCTAACTATGGCTACACCTTC. As protein: CASSVWDREANYGYTF.

V gene TRBV6-5 combines with J gene TRBJ2-7; either TRBD1 or TRBD2 may supply D (5 bases each). Trimming took 0 bases from V and 6 from J, leaving 12 bases between them. Germline V gene lookup returns CDR1 MNHEY and CDR2 SVGAGI. CDR3 length: 14 amino acids. CDR3 nucleotides: TGTGCCAGCAGTTACTCTGGGTCAGGGAGCGAGCAGTACTTC. Translating it yields CASSYSGSGSEQYF.

V and J are TRBV18 and TRBJ2-1; D unresolved. The CDR3 is 11 amino acids. Germline loops: CDR1 KGHSH, CDR2 LQKENI. The V end lost 6 bases, the J end lost 4 bases, and 4 bases lay between the germline ends. CDR3 amino acids: CASSLYNEQFF. The CDR3 DNA reads as TGTGCCAGCTCCCTTTACAATGAGCAGTTCTTC.

The J gene is TRBJ2-2, the V gene TRBV4-2; D uncertain. The CDR3 totals 18 residues. CDR1 and CDR2 (germline): LGHNA, YNFKEQ. V lost 0 bases and J lost 3, with 17 bases in between. CDR3 sequence (DNA): TGTGCCAGCAGCCAAGAAGGACGGAGAAGGGCCTACACCGGGGAGCTGTTTTTT. It yields the protein CASSQEGRRRAYTGELFF.

This chain connects TRBV5-1 to TRBJ2-1, with 9 bases that match TRBD2. V shed 4 bases, J shed 6 bases, and the junction held 8 bases outside the gene matches. The CDR3 contains 15 residues. Per the germline V gene, CDR1 is SGHRS and CDR2 is YFSETQ. CDR3 sequence: CASSETSGAGNEQFF. Written as DNA, the CDR3 is TGCGCCAGCAGCGAGACTAGCGGAGCAGGCAATGAGCAGTTCTTC.

CDR3 sequence: CASSPQGQGKTF. The CDR3 DNA follows: TGTGCCAGCAGCCCCCAGGGACAGGGGAAGACCTTC. The chain couples TRBV5-6 to TRBJ1-2; 10 bases line up with TRBD1. The CDR3 length is 12 residues. V lost 4 bases, J lost 14 bases, and 8 bases stayed unmatched. Germline V gene sequence: CDR1 SGHDT, CDR2 YYEEEE.

This rearrangement joins TRBV4-3 to TRBJ2-3, with TRBD2 as a possible D gene (5 bases). The CDR3 extends over 14 amino acids. V lost 3 bases, J lost 6 bases, and 13 bases lay in between. Germline values: CDR1 LGHNA, CDR2 YSLEER. The CDR3 spells CASSHAARRDTQYF. The CDR3, as DNA: TGCGCCAGCAGCCACGCGGCACGGAGGGATACGCAGTATTTT.

V usage is TRBV2 and J usage is TRBJ1-6, with D possibly TRBD1 on 6 matching bases. Trimming stripped 4 bases from V and 7 bases from J, with 14 bases between. The CDR3 has 15 residues. CDR1 and CDR2 from the germline V gene are SNHLY and FYNNEI. This chain's CDR3 is CASSADEGGNSPLHF. For the CDR3, the DNA is TGTGCCAGCAGTGCCGACGAGGGGGGGAATTCACCCCTCCACTTT.

V is TRBV18 and J is TRBJ2-5; 10 bases match TRBD1. Trimming took 0 bases from V and 5 from J; bases not matched to a gene: 12. The CDR3 length is 18 residues. Germline V gives CDR1 KGHSH, CDR2 LQKENI. The CDR3: CASSPPGQGNRYGETQYF. The CDR3 region has the DNA TGTGCCAGCTCACCACCGGGACAGGGGAACCGTTATGGGGAGACCCAGTACTTC.

This chain links TRBV10-2 with TRBJ1-4; tentatively, D is TRBD1 (5 bases). CDR1 and CDR2 from the germline V gene are WSHSY and SAAADI. CDR3 length: 14 amino acids. Trimming stripped 5 bases from V and 0 bases from J, with 7 bases between. The CDR3 sequence is CASSWTTTNEKLFF. The CDR3 nucleotides read TGCGCCAGCAGTTGGACAACAACTAATGAAAAACTGTTTTTT.

This clone turned up a few times. This chain connects TRBV29-1 to TRBJ1-2; D uncertain. Germline values: CDR1 SQVTM, CDR2 ANQGSEA. CDR3 size: 11 residues. V lost 4 bases and J 2 bases, leaving 5 bases between the germline ends. For the CDR3, the DNA is TGCAGCGTTGGGGCCAACTATGGCTACACCTTC. Its protein is CSVGANYGYTF.